This T cell receptor (beta chain) was captured in a study of beta chain features in type 1 diabetes. Each of the CD4+ naive, central memory, regulatory and stem cell-like memory populations was sorted via CD45RO/CCR7/CD25/CD127/CD95/CD27. The isolated RNA, all of it, was reverse transcribed, so expressed TCRB transcripts were what got sequenced. Profiled with immunoSEQ multiplex PCR; TCRdb holds only in-frame clones, not every one. The sample contains over 300,000 clones, approximately 8.2% of which appear only once. Germline values: CDR1 MNHEY, CDR2 SMNVEV (reference sequence). Losses at the gene ends were 5 bases for V and 0 bases for J; bases not matched to a gene: 11. CDR3 length equals 17 residues.

The gene calls are TRBV27 and TRBJ1-1; 8 nucleotides align to TRBD1. Source material: central memory CD4+ T cells from blood. This clonotype was sampled from a woman between 18 and 29 years old in good health. The CDR3 here is CASSPNRDRRLNTEAFF. The CDR3 DNA sequence: TGTGCCAGCAGTCCCAACCGGGACAGGAGATTGAACACTGAAGCTTTCTTT.